Listed here are 28 T cell receptor beta chains from one sample, sequenced in a study of control samples from healthy donors and cancer patients. Measured with immunoSEQ multiplex PCR; TCRdb has only the in-frame clones, and not every one. The table lists 75,000 to 80,000 clones, roughly 90% of them singletons, with roughly a tenth in the top ten. The sample comprised PBMCs. The receptors derive from a woman aged 45 to 65 with colorectal cancer.

As regards this clone: Other DNA sequences in the sample encode the same CDR3. For the CDR3, the DNA is TGTGCCAGCAGTTACAAGCGCTCTGGAAACACCATATATTTT. Encoded protein: CASSYKRSGNTIYF. V usage is TRBV6-5 and J usage is TRBJ1-3; D gene unclear. This CDR3 is 14 amino acids long. Germline lookup yields CDR1 MNHEY and CDR2 SVGAGI. Trimming removed 2 bases at V and 0 bases at J, with 5 bases between.

This chain joins TRBV12-5 and TRBJ1-1; weak D call: TRBD1 (6 bases). Germline V lookup: CDR1 LGHNT, CDR2 FRNRAP. V was pared by 3 bases and J by 3 bases, with 14 bases between. There are 15 residues in the CDR3. CDR3 amino acids: CASGFPQGRDTEAFF. The CDR3 bases are TGTGCTAGTGGTTTTCCACAGGGAAGGGACACTGAAGCTTTCTTT.

The CDR3 region is CASSNDRGENTEAFF. The CDR3 bases are TGTGCCAGCAGCAACGATCGGGGAGAGAACACTGAAGCTTTCTTT. The chain has TRBV21-1 and TRBJ1-1. TRBV21-1 is marked as a pseudogene. CDR3 length equals 15 residues.

The chain recombines TRBV18 with TRBJ2-2; D might be TRBD1 (6 bases). Per the germline V gene, CDR1 is KGHSH and CDR2 is LQKENI. The V end lost 5 bases, the J end lost 1 base, and 17 bases lay between the germline ends. The CDR3 has 17 residues. The CDR3 here is CASSLYGGQLNTGELFF. The CDR3 DNA reads TGTGCCAGCTCATTATACGGCGGACAGCTGAACACCGGGGAGCTGTTTTTT. The entire variable domain, with the rest obtained from reference TRBV18 and TRBJ2-2, is as follows: NAGVMQNPRHLVRRRGQEARLRCSPMKGHSHVYWYRQLPEEGLKFMVYLQKENIIDESGMPKERFSAEFPKEGPSILRIQQVVRGDSAAYFCASSLYGGQLNTGELFFGEGSRLTVL.

To note about this clone: The junction differs from germline at one of its ends, possibly a read error. This rearrangement joins TRBV6-2 or TRBV6-3 to TRBJ1-4; D is unresolved. Germline values: CDR1 MNHEY, CDR2 SVGEGT. The CDR3 consists of 15 residues. This CDR3 is CASSDSVGTNEKLFF. CDR3 DNA: TGTGCCAGCAGTGACTCGGTGGGAACTAATGAAAAACTGTTTTTT.

This rearrangement joins TRBV7-3 to TRBJ2-6, with D maybe TRBD1 (5 bases). Trimming took 5 bases from V and 2 from J, leaving 16 bases between them. From germline, CDR1 is SGHTA and CDR2 FQGTGA. The CDR3 consists of 17 residues. Here the CDR3 reads CASSPRGKNAGANVLTF. The CDR3 region has the DNA TGTGCCAGCAGCCCAAGGGGCAAAAACGCTGGGGCCAACGTCCTGACTTTC.

This rearrangement joins TRBV5-1 to TRBJ2-2; D ambiguous. The CDR3 has 15 amino acids. Germline-derived CDR1 and CDR2 are SGHRS and YFSETQ. V shed 2 bases and J shed 1 base, with 9 bases lying between them. CDR3: CASSFQTLNTGELFF. The CDR3 nucleotides read TGCGCCAGCAGCTTTCAGACCCTGAACACCGGGGAGCTGTTTTTT.

The CDR3 region is CASTQGGEAFF. The CDR3 DNA is TGTGCCAGTACCCAGGGGGGTGAAGCTTTCTTT. This chain uses TRBV19 with TRBJ1-1; 7 nucleotides align to TRBD1. The CDR3 length is 11 residues. CDR1 is LNHDA and CDR2 is SQIVND in the germline V gene (reference sequence). Trimming at V came to 7 bases and at J to 7 bases, leaving 3 bases not matched to a gene.

In its sample, this clone was seen a few times. The chain employs TRBV29-1 and TRBJ1-4, with TRBD1 matching 9 bases. This CDR3 has 10 amino acids. J lost 11 bases, V lost 6 bases, and 1 base had no gene match. Germline V gene data show CDR1 as SQVTM and CDR2 as ANQGSEA. In nucleotides, the CDR3 is TGCAGCGTCGGACAGGGGAAACTGTTTTTT. Protein: CSVGQGKLFF.

In this sample, this clone turned up once. The rearrangement links TRBV4-3 to TRBJ1-6, with 8 bases aligning to TRBD1. The CDR3 covers 16 residues. After removal of 0 bases from V and 7 bases from J, the junction contained 5 bases not matched to a gene. The germline V gene has CDR1 LGHNA and CDR2 YSLEER. The chain's CDR3 is CASSQENTGGNSPLHF. In DNA form, the CDR3 reads TGCGCCAGCAGCCAAGAAAACACAGGGGGAAATTCACCCCTCCACTTT.

This clone was observed a few times. The chain combines TRBV6-5 with TRBJ2-3, with D unresolved. Deletions cut 6 bases from V and 3 bases from J, with 13 bases between. The CDR3 is 14 amino acids. Germline values: CDR1 MNHEY, CDR2 SVGAGI. The CDR3 here is CASSSRIGTDTQYF. The CDR3 bases are TGTGCCAGCAGCTCTCGGATCGGGACAGATACGCAGTATTTT.

This clone was found once. The gene calls are TRBV10-3 and TRBJ2-1; D possibly uses TRBD1 or TRBD2 (5 bases each). Trimming stripped 4 bases from V and 6 bases from J, with 13 bases between. The CDR3 is 14 amino acids. Germline CDR1 reads ENHRY; CDR2 reads SYGVKD. The CDR3 DNA follows: TGTGCCATCAGTGTGGTGGAGAGGGGCAATGAGCAGTTCTTC. Protein sequence: CAISVVERGNEQFF.

This rearrangement joins TRBV6-2 or TRBV6-3 to TRBJ1-5; the match to TRBD1 covers 11 bases. V lost 2 bases, J lost 4 bases, and 13 bases stayed unmatched. This CDR3 region has 19 residues. Germline-derived CDR1 and CDR2 are MNHEY and SVGEGT. In nucleotides, the CDR3 is TGTGCCAGCAGTTACACATTCCGGGACAGGGGGTCCGATAATCAGCCCCAGCATTTT. It is translated as CASSYTFRDRGSDNQPQHF.

The J gene is TRBJ2-5, the V gene TRBV7-8; 11 bases agree with TRBD2. The CDR3 has 15 residues. Germline V CDR1 and CDR2: SGHVS, FQNEAQ. After removal of 4 bases from V and 4 bases from J, the junction contained 5 bases not matched to a gene. In nucleotides, the CDR3 is TGTGCCAGCAGCTCTCTAGCGGGGGGTCGAGAGACCCAGTACTTC. Amino acid sequence: CASSSLAGGRETQYF.

This clone was observed once. The chain combines TRBV5-1 with TRBJ2-7; 10 nucleotides align to TRBD1. V lost 0 bases, J lost 4 bases, and 7 bases stayed unmatched. The CDR3 loop spans 16 amino acids. Per the germline V gene, CDR1 is SGHRS and CDR2 is YFSETQ. CDR3 DNA sequence: TGCGCCAGCAGCTTGGCCGAGGGGGACAGGGGTTACGAGCAGTACGTC. Amino acids: CASSLAEGDRGYEQYV.

The rearrangement links TRBV2 to TRBJ1-5; D unclear. CDR1 and CDR2 (germline): SNHLY, FYNNEI. V shed 3 bases and J shed 7 bases, with 4 bases lying between them. The length of the CDR3 is 11 residues. CDR3 sequence reads: CASSDGQPQHF. Written as DNA, the CDR3 is TGTGCCAGCAGTGATGGGCAGCCCCAGCATTTT.

CDR3 loop: CASSLIPDSPEQYV. CDR3 in DNA: TGTGCCAGCAGCTTAATCCCGGACAGTCCCGAGCAGTACGTC. This chain joins TRBV7-2 and TRBJ2-7; D perhaps matches TRBD1 (6 bases). V gave up 2 bases and J gave up 6 bases, with 14 bases separating them. The CDR3 has 14 residues. The V gene's germline CDR1 is SGHTA and CDR2 FQGNSA.

V and J are TRBV7-7 and TRBJ2-1; 13 bases are shared with TRBD2. Germline V lookup: CDR1 SSHAT, CDR2 FNYEAQ (reference sequence). This CDR3 comprises 14 residues. The J segment lost 9 bases and the V segment lost 5 bases, leaving 4 bases of the junction unmatched. CDR3 residues: CASSTRTSGGEQFF. The CDR3, as DNA: TGTGCCAGCAGCACAAGGACTAGCGGGGGTGAGCAGTTCTTC.

The rearrangement links TRBV19 to TRBJ1-2; TRBD1 matches at 7 bases. Per germline, CDR1 LNHDA and CDR2 SQIVND (reference sequence). The CDR3 spans 15 residues. V trimming: 9 bases; J trimming: 2 bases; junction bases outside the gene matches: 12. This CDR3 reads CASRTRQGPNYGYTF. Here the CDR3 DNA reads TGTGCCAGCCGAACTAGACAGGGCCCAAACTATGGCTACACCTTC.

This rearrangement joins TRBV6-4 to TRBJ2-7; D might be TRBD2 (7 bases). With 0 bases removed from V and 0 bases from J, the gap between germline ends came to 12 bases. In germline, CDR1 is MRHNA, CDR2 SNTAGT. CDR3 length equals 16 residues. This CDR3 is CASSDSGAGASYEQYV. The CDR3 nucleotides read TGTGCCAGCAGTGACTCTGGTGCGGGGGCCTCCTACGAGCAGTACGTC.

V is TRBV11-3 and J is TRBJ2-3; TRBD1 might be the D (5 bases). Per germline, CDR1 SGHNT and CDR2 YENEEA. The CDR3 has 13 residues. Trimming pared 5 bases from V and 8 bases from J, leaving 14 bases between. The CDR3 is CASSLSREGTQYF. The CDR3 DNA is TGTGCCAGCAGCCTAAGCAGGGAAGGTACGCAGTATTTT.

This chain joins TRBV7-8 and TRBJ1-1; tentatively, D is TRBD1 (6 bases). The V and J ends lost 5 bases and 1 base respectively, with 14 bases between them. The CDR3 is 15 amino acids. CDR1 and CDR2 from the germline V gene are SGHVS and FQNEAQ. CDR3 coding DNA: TGTGCCAGCAGCCCCTGGTTGGGACAGAACACTGAAGCTTTCTTT. This sequence encodes CASSPWLGQNTEAFF.

This clone was detected only once. This chain joins TRBV9 and TRBJ1-5; the D is unclear. The CDR3 totals 11 residues. Germline V lookup: CDR1 SGDLS, CDR2 YYNGEE. The V end was cut by 7 bases, the J end by 4 bases, with 6 bases between. The chain's CDR3 is CASGENQPQHF. The CDR3 DNA sequence: TGTGCCAGCGGAGAAAATCAGCCCCAGCATTTT.

With respect to this clone: Other DNA sequences in this sample translate to the same CDR3. The chain uses TRBV2 and TRBJ2-1; no reliable D call. The CDR3 spans 13 residues. Germline values: CDR1 SNHLY, CDR2 FYNNEI. V shed 7 bases and J shed 2 bases, with 9 bases lying between them. The CDR3 region has the DNA TGTGCCAGCAAGGGTCGCACCTACAATGAGCAGTTCTTC. Protein product: CASKGRTYNEQFF.

The rearrangement uses TRBV14 and TRBJ2-2; perhaps D is TRBD1 or TRBD2 (5 bases each). V shed 5 bases and J shed 4 bases, with 17 bases lying between them. This CDR3 is 16 amino acids long. CDR1 and CDR2 (germline): SGHDN, FVKESK. CDR3 amino acids: CASSLQPGPGTGELFF. CDR3 DNA: TGTGCCAGCAGCTTACAGCCGGGGCCGGGCACCGGGGAGCTGTTTTTT.

The chain uses TRBV28 and TRBJ2-1; no firm D call. The germline CDR1 and CDR2 sequences are MDHEN and SYDVKM. The V and J ends lost 2 bases and 4 bases respectively, with 3 bases between them. CDR3 length: 12 residues. The CDR3 DNA follows: TGTGCCAGCAGTTTACTGTACAATGAGCAGTTCTTC. This translates into CASSLLYNEQFF.

This rearrangement joins TRBV27 to TRBJ2-3; D call uncertain. Germline loops: CDR1 MNHEY, CDR2 SMNVEV (reference sequence). This CDR3 spans 13 amino acids. V was pared by 4 bases and J by 3 bases, with 8 bases between. The CDR3 sequence: CASSSYSTDTQYF. The CDR3 region has the DNA TGTGCCAGCAGTTCATACAGTACAGATACGCAGTATTTT.

The gene calls are TRBV3-1 (or the pseudogene TRBV3-2) and TRBJ1-2, with 10 bases aligning to TRBD1. V dropped 1 base and J dropped 7; count of bases not matched to a gene: 6. The CDR3 totals 15 residues. Germline values: CDR1 LGHDT, CDR2 YNNKEL (reference sequence). The CDR3 loop reads CASSQGDRGPLGYTF. CDR3 coding DNA: TGTGCCAGCAGCCAAGGGGACAGGGGCCCTCTTGGCTACACCTTC.